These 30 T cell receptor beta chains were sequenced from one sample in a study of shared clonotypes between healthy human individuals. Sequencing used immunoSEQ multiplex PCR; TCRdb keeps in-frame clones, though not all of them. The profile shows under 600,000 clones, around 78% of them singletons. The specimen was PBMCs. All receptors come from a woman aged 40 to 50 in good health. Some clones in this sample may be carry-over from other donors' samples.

The CDR3 bases are TGTGCCAGCAGTGTAGCGGGAGGGGAGAGTGAGCAGTTCTTC. Translated, it gives CASSVAGGESEQFF. The rearrangement uses TRBV6-4 and TRBJ2-1; 11 bases match TRBD2. This CDR3 spans 14 amino acids. Unmatched junction bases numbered 5, after V lost 4 bases and J lost 9 bases. CDR1 and CDR2 (germline): MRHNA, SNTAGT.

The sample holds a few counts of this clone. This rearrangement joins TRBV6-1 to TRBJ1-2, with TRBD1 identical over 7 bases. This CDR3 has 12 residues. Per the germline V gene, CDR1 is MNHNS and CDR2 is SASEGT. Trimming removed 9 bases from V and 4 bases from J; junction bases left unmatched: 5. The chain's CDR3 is CASDRVGYGYTF. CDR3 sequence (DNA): TGTGCCAGTGACAGGGTTGGCTATGGCTACACCTTC.

This chain's CDR3 is CAISFGLSNGEQFF. The DNA for the CDR3 is TGTGCCATCAGTTTCGGACTATCGAATGGTGAGCAGTTCTTC. This chain joins TRBV10-3 and TRBJ2-1, with D possibly being TRBD2 (6 bases). The V end was cut by 5 bases, the J end by 9 bases, with 17 bases between. Per the germline V gene, CDR1 is ENHRY and CDR2 is SYGVKD. The CDR3 is made up of 14 amino acids.

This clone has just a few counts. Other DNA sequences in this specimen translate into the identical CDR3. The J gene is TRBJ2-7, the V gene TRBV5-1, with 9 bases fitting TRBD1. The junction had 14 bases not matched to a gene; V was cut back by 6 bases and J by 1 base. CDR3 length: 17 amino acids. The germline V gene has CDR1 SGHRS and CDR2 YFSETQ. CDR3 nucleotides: TGCGCCAGCACAAGGGGGACAGGGAACGGGGAATCCTACGAGCAGTACTTC. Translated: CASTRGTGNGESYEQYF.

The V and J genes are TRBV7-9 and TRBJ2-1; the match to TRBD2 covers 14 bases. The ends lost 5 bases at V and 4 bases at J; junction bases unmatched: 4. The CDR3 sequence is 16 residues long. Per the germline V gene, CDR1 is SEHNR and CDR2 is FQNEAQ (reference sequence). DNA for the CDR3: TGTGCCAGCAGCGAGGGACTAGCGGGGGCTTACAATGAGCAGTTCTTC. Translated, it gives CASSEGLAGAYNEQFF.

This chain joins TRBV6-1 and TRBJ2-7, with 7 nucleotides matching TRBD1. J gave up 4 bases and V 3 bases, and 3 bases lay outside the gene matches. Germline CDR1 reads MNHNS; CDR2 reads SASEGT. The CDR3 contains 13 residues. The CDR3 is CASSDRGSYEQYF. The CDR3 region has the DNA TGTGCCAGCAGTGACAGGGGGTCTTACGAGCAGTACTTC.

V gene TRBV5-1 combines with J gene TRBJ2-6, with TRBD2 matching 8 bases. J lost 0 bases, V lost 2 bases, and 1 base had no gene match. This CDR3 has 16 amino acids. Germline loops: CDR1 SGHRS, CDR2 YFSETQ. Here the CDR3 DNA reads TGCGCCAGCAGCTTTAGCGGGATCTCTGGGGCCAACGTCCTGACTTTC. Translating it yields CASSFSGISGANVLTF.

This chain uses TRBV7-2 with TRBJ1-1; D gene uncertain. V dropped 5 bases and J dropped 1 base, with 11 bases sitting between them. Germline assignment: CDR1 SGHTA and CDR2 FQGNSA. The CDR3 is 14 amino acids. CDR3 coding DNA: TGTGCCAGCAGCACACGGACGGGGAACACTGAAGCTTTCTTT. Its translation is CASSTRTGNTEAFF. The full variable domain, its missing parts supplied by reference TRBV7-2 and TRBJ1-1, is GAGVSQSPSNKVTEKGKDVELRCDPISGHTALYWYRQSLGQGLEFLIYFQGNSAPDKSGLPSDRFSAERTGGSVSTLTIQRTQQEDSAVYLCASSTRTGNTEAFFGQGTRLTVV.

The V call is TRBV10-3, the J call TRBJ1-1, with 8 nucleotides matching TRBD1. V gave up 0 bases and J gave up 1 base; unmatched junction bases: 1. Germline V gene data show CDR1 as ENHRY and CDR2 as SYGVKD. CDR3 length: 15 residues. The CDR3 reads CAISESGQGNTEAFF. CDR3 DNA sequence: TGTGCCATCAGTGAGTCTGGACAGGGGAACACTGAAGCTTTCTTT.

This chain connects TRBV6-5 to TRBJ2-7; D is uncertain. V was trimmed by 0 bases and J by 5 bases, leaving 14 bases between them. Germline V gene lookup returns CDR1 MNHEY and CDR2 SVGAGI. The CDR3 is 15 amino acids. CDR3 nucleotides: TGTGCCAGCAGTTACTCCCCTGGTGATGGCAACGAGCAGTACTTC. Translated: CASSYSPGDGNEQYF.

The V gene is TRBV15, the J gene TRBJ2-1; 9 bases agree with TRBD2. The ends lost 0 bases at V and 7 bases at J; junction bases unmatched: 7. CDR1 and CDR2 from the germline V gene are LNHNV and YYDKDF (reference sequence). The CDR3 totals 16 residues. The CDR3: CATSRDTGTSRNEQFF. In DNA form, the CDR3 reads TGTGCCACCAGCAGAGATACGGGGACTAGCCGGAATGAGCAGTTCTTC. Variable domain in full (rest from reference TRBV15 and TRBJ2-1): DAMVIQNPRYQVTQFGKPVTLSCSQTLNHNVMYWYQQKSSQAPKLLFHYYDKDFNNEADTPDNFQSRRPNTSFCFLDIRSPGLGDTAMYLCATSRDTGTSRNEQFFGPGTRLTVL.

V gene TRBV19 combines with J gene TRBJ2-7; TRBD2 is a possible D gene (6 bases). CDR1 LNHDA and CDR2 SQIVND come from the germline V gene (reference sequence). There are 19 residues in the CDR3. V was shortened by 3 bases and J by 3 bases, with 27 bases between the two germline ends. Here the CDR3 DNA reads TGTGCCAGTAGTATTTCGAAATTCGGAGGGGTACGGCAATTCTACGAGCAGTACTTC. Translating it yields CASSISKFGGVRQFYEQYF. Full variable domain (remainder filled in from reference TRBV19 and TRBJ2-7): DGGITQSPKYLFRKEGQNVTLSCEQNLNHDAMYWYRQDPGQGLRLIYYSQIVNDFQKGDIAEGYSVSREKKESFPLTVTSAQKNPTAFYLCASSISKFGGVRQFYEQYFGPGTRLTVT.

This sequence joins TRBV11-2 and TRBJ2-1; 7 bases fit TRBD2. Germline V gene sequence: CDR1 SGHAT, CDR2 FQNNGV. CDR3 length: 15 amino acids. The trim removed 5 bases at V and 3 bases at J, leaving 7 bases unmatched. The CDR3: CASSQDSSGYNEQFF. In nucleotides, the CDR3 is TGTGCCAGCAGCCAAGACTCTAGCGGCTACAATGAGCAGTTCTTC.

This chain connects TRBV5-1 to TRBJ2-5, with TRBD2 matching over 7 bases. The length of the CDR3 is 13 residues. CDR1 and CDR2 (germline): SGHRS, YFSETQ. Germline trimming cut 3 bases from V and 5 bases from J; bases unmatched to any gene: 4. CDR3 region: CASSSYSGETQYF. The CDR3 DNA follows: TGCGCCAGCAGCTCCTATAGCGGGGAGACCCAGTACTTC.

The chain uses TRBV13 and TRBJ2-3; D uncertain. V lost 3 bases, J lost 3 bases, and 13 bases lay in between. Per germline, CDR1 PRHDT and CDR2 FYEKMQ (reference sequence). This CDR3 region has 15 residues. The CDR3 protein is CASSFASLRTDTQYF. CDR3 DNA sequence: TGTGCCAGCAGCTTCGCTTCCCTGCGGACAGATACGCAGTATTTT. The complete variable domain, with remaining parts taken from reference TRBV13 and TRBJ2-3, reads AAGVIQSPRHLIKEKRETATLKCYPIPRHDTVYWYQQGPGQDPQFLISFYEKMQSDKGSIPDRFSAQQFSDYHSELNMSSLELGDSALYFCASSFASLRTDTQYFGPGTRLTVL.

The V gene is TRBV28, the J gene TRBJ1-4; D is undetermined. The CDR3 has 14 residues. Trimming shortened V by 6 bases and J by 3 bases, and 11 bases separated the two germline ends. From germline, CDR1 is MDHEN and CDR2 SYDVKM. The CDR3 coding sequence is TGTGCCAGCAGGACGCACCGGGCTAATGAAAAACTGTTTTTT. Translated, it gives CASRTHRANEKLFF.

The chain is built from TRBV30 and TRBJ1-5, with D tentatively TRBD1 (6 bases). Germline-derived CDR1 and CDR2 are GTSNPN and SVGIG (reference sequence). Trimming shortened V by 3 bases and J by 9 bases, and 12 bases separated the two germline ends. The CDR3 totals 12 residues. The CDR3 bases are TGTGCCTGGAGCTGGGGGCAGGGGCCCCAGCATTTT. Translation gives CAWSWGQGPQHF.

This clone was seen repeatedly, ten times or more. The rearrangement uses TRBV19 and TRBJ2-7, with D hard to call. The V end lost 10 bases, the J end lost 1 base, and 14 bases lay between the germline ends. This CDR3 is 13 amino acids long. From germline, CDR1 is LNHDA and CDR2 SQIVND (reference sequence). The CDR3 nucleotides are TGTGCCACAAAGGCTGGTAATTCCTACGAGCAGTACTTC. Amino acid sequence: CATKAGNSYEQYF.

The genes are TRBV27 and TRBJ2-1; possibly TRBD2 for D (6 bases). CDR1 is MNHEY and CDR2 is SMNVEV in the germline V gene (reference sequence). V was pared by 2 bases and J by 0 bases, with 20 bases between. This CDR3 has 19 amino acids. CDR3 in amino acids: CASSLKGGFTQYSYNEQFF. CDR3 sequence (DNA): TGTGCCAGCAGTTTAAAGGGAGGCTTTACACAATACTCCTACAATGAGCAGTTCTTC.

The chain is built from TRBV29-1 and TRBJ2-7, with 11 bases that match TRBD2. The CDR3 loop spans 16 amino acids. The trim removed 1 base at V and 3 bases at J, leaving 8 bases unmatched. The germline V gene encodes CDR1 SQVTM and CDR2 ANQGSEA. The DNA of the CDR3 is TGCAGCGTTGAAGGGGAAGTAGGGACTAGCGGCTACGAGCAGTACTTC. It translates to CSVEGEVGTSGYEQYF.

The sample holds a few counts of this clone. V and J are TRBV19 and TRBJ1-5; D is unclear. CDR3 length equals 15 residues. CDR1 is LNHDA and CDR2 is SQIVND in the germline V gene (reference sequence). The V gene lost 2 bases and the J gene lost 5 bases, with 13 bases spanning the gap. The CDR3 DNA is TGTGCCAGTAGTATAACCGGGAGGGAATATCAGCCCCAGCATTTT. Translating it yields CASSITGREYQPQHF.

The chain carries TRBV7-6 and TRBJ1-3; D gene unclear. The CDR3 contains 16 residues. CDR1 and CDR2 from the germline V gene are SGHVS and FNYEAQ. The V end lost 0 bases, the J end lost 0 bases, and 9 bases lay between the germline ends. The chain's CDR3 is CASSLAPADSGNTIYF. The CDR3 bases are TGTGCCAGCAGCTTAGCGCCGGCAGACTCTGGAAACACCATATATTTT.

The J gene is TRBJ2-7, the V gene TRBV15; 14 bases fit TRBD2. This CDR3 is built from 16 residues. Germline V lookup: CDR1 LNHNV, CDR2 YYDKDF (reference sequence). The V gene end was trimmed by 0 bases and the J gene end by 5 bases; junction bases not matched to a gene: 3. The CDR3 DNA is TGTGCCACCAGCAGAGAGAGACTAGCGGGAGGGCACGAGCAGTACTTC. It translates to CATSRERLAGGHEQYF. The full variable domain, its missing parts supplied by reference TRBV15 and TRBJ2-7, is DAMVIQNPRYQVTQFGKPVTLSCSQTLNHNVMYWYQQKSSQAPKLLFHYYDKDFNNEADTPDNFQSRRPNTSFCFLDIRSPGLGDTAMYLCATSRERLAGGHEQYFGPGTRLTVT.

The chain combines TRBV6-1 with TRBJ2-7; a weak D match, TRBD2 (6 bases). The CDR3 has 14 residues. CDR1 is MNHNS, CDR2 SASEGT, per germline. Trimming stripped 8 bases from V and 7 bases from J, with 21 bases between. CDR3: CASLKLGGLWEQYF. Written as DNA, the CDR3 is TGTGCCAGCCTAAAACTTGGGGGGTTGTGGGAGCAGTACTTC.

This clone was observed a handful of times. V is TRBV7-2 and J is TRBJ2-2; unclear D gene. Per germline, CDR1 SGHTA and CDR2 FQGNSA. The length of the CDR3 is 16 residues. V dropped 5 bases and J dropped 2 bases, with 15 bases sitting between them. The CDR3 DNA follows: TGTGCCAGCAGCCTCCACCACCTGAGTAACACCGGGGAGCTGTTTTTT. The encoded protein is CASSLHHLSNTGELFF.

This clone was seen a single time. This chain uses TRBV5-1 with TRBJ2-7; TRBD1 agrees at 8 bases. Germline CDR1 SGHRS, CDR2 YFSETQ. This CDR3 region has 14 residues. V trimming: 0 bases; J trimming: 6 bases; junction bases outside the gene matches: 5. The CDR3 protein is CASSLEGTGGEQYF. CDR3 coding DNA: TGCGCCAGCAGCTTGGAGGGGACAGGAGGCGAGCAGTACTTC.

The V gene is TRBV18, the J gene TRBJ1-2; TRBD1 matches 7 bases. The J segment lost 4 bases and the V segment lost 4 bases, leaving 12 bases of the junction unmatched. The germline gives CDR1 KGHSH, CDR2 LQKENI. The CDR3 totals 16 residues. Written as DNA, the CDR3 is TGTGCCAGCTCACTTATTCAGGGGGATTTGGGCTATGGCTACACCTTC. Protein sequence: CASSLIQGDLGYGYTF.

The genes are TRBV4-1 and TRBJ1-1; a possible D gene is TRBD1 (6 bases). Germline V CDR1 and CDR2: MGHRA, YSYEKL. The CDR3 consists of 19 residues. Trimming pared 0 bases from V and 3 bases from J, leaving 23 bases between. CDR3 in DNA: TGCGCCAGCAGCCAAGATAGGAGCGGGGGGCAGGTGGAGGACACTGAAGCTTTCTTT. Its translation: CASSQDRSGGQVEDTEAFF.

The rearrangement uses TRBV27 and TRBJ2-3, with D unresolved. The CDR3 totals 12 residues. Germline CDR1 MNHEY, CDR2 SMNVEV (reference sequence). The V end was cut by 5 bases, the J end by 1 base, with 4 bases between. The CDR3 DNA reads TGTGCCAGCAGTGGCGGCACAGATACGCAGTATTTT. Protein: CASSGGTDTQYF.

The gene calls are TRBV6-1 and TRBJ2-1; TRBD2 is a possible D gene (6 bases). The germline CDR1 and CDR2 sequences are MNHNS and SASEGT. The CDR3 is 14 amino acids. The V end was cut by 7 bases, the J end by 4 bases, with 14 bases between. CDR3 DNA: TGTGCCAGCACGGGGCGGGAATTTTACAATGAGCAGTTCTTC. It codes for CASTGREFYNEQFF.